One sample yielded the 26 T cell receptor beta chains listed below, sequenced in a study of blood T cell repertoires in COVID-19. Sequenced by immunoSEQ multiplex PCR; TCRdb stores in-frame clones only, minus some. The sample holds about 220,000 clones, roughly 85% seen once. Source material: peripheral blood. These receptors were obtained from a woman aged 40 to 50 with active or convalescent COVID-19.

The CDR3 spells CASRASGGSDTQYF. The CDR3 DNA follows: TGCGCCAGCCGGGCTAGCGGGGGTTCAGATACGCAGTATTTT. V usage is TRBV4-3 and J usage is TRBJ2-3; the match to TRBD2 covers 10 bases. The CDR3 spans 14 residues. Per the germline V gene, CDR1 is LGHNA and CDR2 is YSLEER. The junction had 6 bases not matched to a gene; V was cut back by 8 bases and J by 4 bases.

The V gene is TRBV5-1, the J gene TRBJ2-7; TRBD1 matches at 8 bases. The CDR3 is 13 amino acids. V was clipped by 7 bases and J by 2 bases; unmatched bases: 5. Germline assignment: CDR1 SGHRS and CDR2 YFSETQ. DNA for the CDR3: TGCGCCAGCGGGGGGACAGGTGCCTACGAGCAGTACTTC. Its translation is CASGGTGAYEQYF.

V usage is TRBV5-4 and J usage is TRBJ2-1, with 7 bases fitting TRBD1. V lost 0 bases and J lost 8; bases outside the gene matches: 5. The length of the CDR3 is 14 residues. Germline lookup yields CDR1 SGHNT and CDR2 YYREEE (reference sequence). The CDR3 loop is CASSLGRQGHEQFF. The CDR3 DNA follows: TGTGCCAGCAGCTTGGGGAGACAGGGTCATGAGCAGTTCTTC.

The chain carries TRBV28 and TRBJ2-3; 8 nucleotides match TRBD1. CDR3 length equals 14 residues. With V trimmed by 3 bases and J by 5 bases, 4 bases remained unmatched. Germline V gene lookup returns CDR1 MDHEN and CDR2 SYDVKM. The CDR3 nucleotides read TGTGCCAGCAGTTTGGGCAGGGGGCGAGATACGCAGTATTTT. This sequence encodes CASSLGRGRDTQYF.

The gene calls are TRBV24-1 and TRBJ2-5, with a possible D match to TRBD2 (5 bases). V was clipped by 4 bases and J by 4 bases, with 18 bases between them. The CDR3 spans 16 residues. The germline CDR1 and CDR2 sequences are KGHDR and SFDVKD. The CDR3 nucleotides are TGTGCCACCAGTGACGAATCCAGGCGGGTCCGAGAGACCCAGTACTTC. Amino acids: CATSDESRRVRETQYF.

V is TRBV2 and J is TRBJ1-2, with D unclear. The germline CDR1 and CDR2 sequences are SNHLY and FYNNEI. The germline V and J ends were trimmed by 7 bases and 4 bases, with 16 bases remaining between them. There are 14 residues in the CDR3. This CDR3 reads CASIQADNIYGYTF. The CDR3 DNA sequence: TGTGCCAGCATTCAGGCCGATAACATCTATGGCTACACCTTC.

The chain recombines TRBV6-5 with TRBJ2-3; TRBD2 matches at 7 bases. The CDR3 length is 14 residues. CDR1 MNHEY and CDR2 SVGAGI come from the germline V gene. V was pared by 8 bases and J by 1 base, with 6 bases of the junction left unmatched. CDR3 DNA: TGTGCCAGCCCTGAGCGGGAACGCACAGATACGCAGTATTTT. Its translation is CASPERERTDTQYF.

Here the CDR3 reads CATSRGSRGPYSPLHF. DNA of the CDR3: TGTGCCACCAGCAGAGGATCCAGGGGACCCTATTCACCCCTCCACTTT. The V call is TRBV15, the J call TRBJ1-6, with D maybe TRBD1 (6 bases). V lost 1 base to trimming and J lost 8 bases, with 15 bases between them. From germline, CDR1 is LNHNV and CDR2 YYDKDF (reference sequence). The CDR3 totals 16 residues.

Comment on this clone: A read error may account for a junction end that differs from germline. The J gene is TRBJ1-2, the V gene TRBV7-6; TRBD1 matches at 7 bases. The CDR3 extends over 12 amino acids. Germline assignment: CDR1 SGHVS and CDR2 FNYEAQ. CDR3 amino acids: CASSSGGTEPDF. In DNA form, the CDR3 reads TGTGCCAGCAGTTCAGGCGGGACAGAACCAGACTTC.

J is TRBJ1-4 and V is TRBV29-1, with D perhaps matching TRBD1 (5 bases). V was cut by 6 bases and J by 8 bases, with 13 bases left in between. CDR3 length equals 12 residues. CDR1 and CDR2 (germline): SQVTM, ANQGSEA. CDR3 in DNA: TGCAGCGTGATTACGGGGGTGGAAAAACTGTTTTTT. This sequence encodes CSVITGVEKLFF.

The rearrangement uses TRBV6-5 and TRBJ2-6; D remains ambiguous. V was cut by 6 bases and J by 3 bases, with 6 bases left in between. In germline, CDR1 is MNHEY, CDR2 SVGAGI. The CDR3 runs to 13 residues. For the CDR3, the DNA is TGTGCCAGCAGACTCATTGGGGCCAACGTCCTGACTTTC. Translated: CASRLIGANVLTF.

The chain combines TRBV15 with TRBJ1-5; TRBD1 agrees at 12 bases. Germline CDR1 LNHNV, CDR2 YYDKDF (reference sequence). CDR3 length: 16 residues. With 3 bases clipped from V and 7 bases from J, the junction kept 7 bases outside the gene matches. The CDR3 nucleotides are TGTGCCACCAGCAGTAGGGGGACAGGGGGCGGACAGCCCCAGCATTTT. Translation: CATSSRGTGGGQPQHF.

This chain joins TRBV3-1 (or the pseudogene TRBV3-2) and TRBJ2-3, with 7 bases that match TRBD1. CDR3 length: 16 amino acids. V was pared by 3 bases and J by 3 bases, with 9 bases of the junction left unmatched. CDR1 LGHDT and CDR2 YNNKEL come from the germline V gene (reference sequence). The CDR3 is CASSHNRQGGTDTQYF. CDR3 sequence (DNA): TGTGCCAGCAGCCACAACCGACAGGGTGGAACAGATACGCAGTATTTT.

The gene calls are TRBV30 and TRBJ1-4, with D possibly being TRBD1 (6 bases). This CDR3 is 14 amino acids long. Between the trimmed V and J ends, which lost 3 bases and 7 bases, there was a span of 15 bases. The V gene's germline CDR1 is GTSNPN and CDR2 SVGIG (reference sequence). DNA for the CDR3: TGTGCCTGGAGAGACAGCCTCAGGGGTGAAAAACTGTTTTTT. It is translated as CAWRDSLRGEKLFF.

This chain connects TRBV24-1 to TRBJ2-3, with D possibly TRBD1 on 6 matching bases. Trimming shortened V by 2 bases and J by 0 bases, and 8 bases separated the two germline ends. The CDR3 runs to 15 residues. CDR1 KGHDR and CDR2 SFDVKD come from the germline V gene. Here the CDR3 reads CATSDWTDSTDTQYF. CDR3 coding DNA: TGTGCCACCAGTGATTGGACAGATAGCACAGATACGCAGTATTTT.

The sample holds a few counts of this clone. The chain has TRBV10-1 and TRBJ2-5, with no clear D. CDR3 length: 13 amino acids. V lost 5 bases to trimming and J lost 1 base, with 8 bases between them. From germline, CDR1 is WNHNN and CDR2 SYGVQD (reference sequence). The CDR3 DNA follows: TGCGCCAGCAGTTACGAGATCCAAGAGACCCAGTACTTC. The encoded protein is CASSYEIQETQYF.

V and J are TRBV29-1 and TRBJ2-1; D is uncertain. CDR3 length: 11 amino acids. The germline CDR1 and CDR2 sequences are SQVTM and ANQGSEA. Trimming shortened V by 2 bases and J by 3 bases, and 2 bases separated the two germline ends. The CDR3 coding sequence is TGCAGCGTTGAACTCTACAATGAGCAGTTCTTC. It yields the protein CSVELYNEQFF.

The chain couples TRBV2 to TRBJ2-2; D is unresolved. V lost 3 bases and J lost 7, with 12 bases in between. Germline loops: CDR1 SNHLY, CDR2 FYNNEI. CDR3 length: 14 residues. The CDR3 reads CASSEWAFGGELFF. The DNA for the CDR3 is TGTGCCAGCAGTGAGTGGGCCTTCGGCGGGGAGCTGTTTTTT.

The chain recombines TRBV5-4 with TRBJ2-2, with D possibly TRBD2 on 5 matching bases. The CDR3 is 15 residues long. Trimming took 4 bases from V and 6 from J, leaving 16 bases between them. CDR1 SGHNT and CDR2 YYREEE come from the germline V gene (reference sequence). CDR3 sequence (DNA): TGTGCCAGCAGCCTGGTAGCGAGAGAAGCCGGGGAGCTGTTTTTT. Its translation is CASSLVAREAGELFF.

The chain employs TRBV5-1 and TRBJ2-1; TRBD2 matches at 9 bases. This CDR3 is built from 16 residues. Unmatched junction bases numbered 8, after V lost 1 base and J lost 6 bases. Germline values: CDR1 SGHRS, CDR2 YFSETQ. The CDR3 DNA follows: TGCGCCAGCAGCTTGACGGCTAGCGGGGCGGGCAATGAGCAGTTCTTC. Translated: CASSLTASGAGNEQFF.

The V call is TRBV7-6, the J call TRBJ2-1; 13 bases are shared with TRBD2. Per the germline V gene, CDR1 is SGHVS and CDR2 is FNYEAQ. The CDR3 has 17 residues. J gave up 3 bases and V 5 bases, and 7 bases lay outside the gene matches. As DNA, the CDR3 is TGTGCCAGCAGCCCCACTAGCGGGGGGGCCGGCTACAATGAGCAGTTCTTC. It yields the protein CASSPTSGGAGYNEQFF.

This chain joins TRBV2 and TRBJ2-3; D remains unclear. The CDR3 runs 13 residues. Trimming pared 6 bases from V and 0 bases from J, leaving 7 bases between. Germline values: CDR1 SNHLY, CDR2 FYNNEI. In nucleotides, the CDR3 is TGTGCCAGCAGATCAACTAGCACAGATACGCAGTATTTT. This gives the protein CASRSTSTDTQYF.

The chain recombines TRBV4-2 with TRBJ2-7; D might be TRBD2 (5 bases). Trimming took 3 bases from V and 3 from J, leaving 9 bases between them. Germline assignment: CDR1 LGHNA and CDR2 YNFKEQ. The CDR3 sequence is 13 residues long. The DNA of the CDR3 is TGTGCCAGCAGCCAGGGAGAAAACTACGAGCAGTACTTC. This sequence encodes CASSQGENYEQYF.

This chain uses TRBV6-4 with TRBJ1-3; no definite D call. The germline CDR1 and CDR2 sequences are MRHNA and SNTAGT. With 6 bases removed from V and 0 bases from J, the gap between germline ends came to 12 bases. The CDR3 length is 15 residues. CDR3 DNA sequence: TGTGCCAGCAGACCCCAGGCCTACTCTGGAAACACCATATATTTT. Amino acid sequence: CASRPQAYSGNTIYF.

The chain recombines TRBV5-1 with TRBJ1-1, with 9 bases that match TRBD1. CDR3 size: 16 residues. Germline trimming cut 0 bases from V and 3 bases from J; bases unmatched to any gene: 6. The germline gives CDR1 SGHRS, CDR2 YFSETQ. The CDR3 reads CASSLARGTGYTEAFF. The CDR3 nucleotides are TGCGCCAGCAGCTTGGCGAGGGGGACAGGGTACACTGAAGCTTTCTTT.

This rearrangement joins TRBV19 to TRBJ1-5, with D maybe TRBD1 (5 bases). This CDR3 is 14 amino acids long. Trimming left V 8 bases short and J 3 bases short, with 14 bases between. CDR1 and CDR2 (germline): LNHDA, SQIVND (reference sequence). The DNA for the CDR3 is TGTGCCAGTGATGTTACAGGCTTCAATCAGCCCCAGCATTTT. It translates to CASDVTGFNQPQHF.